The TCR beta chain under discussion was sequenced for a study of blood T cell repertoires in COVID-19. Germline lookup yields CDR1 MDHEN and CDR2 SYDVKM. The CDR3 runs 13 residues. Trimming took 3 bases from V and 4 from J, leaving 9 bases between them. Original methodology: Researchers report that nucleated cell counts were estimated from reference gene primer amplification. The repertoire was sequenced with immunoSEQ multiplex PCR; TCRdb's copy has only in-frame clones and lacks some. The V and J calls and the clone size are those of that table, but D and trimming were determined from the DNA. The data hold some 150,000 clones, with about four fifths observed a single time. Allocation to cohorts depended on clinical history reported by the participants.

This sequence was found in a young woman who had been exposed to COVID-19. The gene calls are TRBV28 and TRBJ1-2; no firm D call. Sample: PBMCs or T cells enriched from blood (not recorded which). The CDR3 region has the DNA TGTGCCAGCAGTTTCCCCGAACTCTATGGCTACACCTTC. Its translation: CASSFPELYGYTF.